This TCR beta chain was sequenced for a study of cytomegalovirus exposure and HLA in healthy donors. Worth noting for this clone: Its antigen is unknown.

Study-wide results and caveats: Some TCR beta chains (about 180 of them) were listed as cytomegalovirus-associated. What a later analysis reportedly showed was that an Asian-associated ancestry cluster had fewer N-insertions than the approximately 720-donor mean.

PCR employed 60 Vbeta and 13 Jbeta primers. The repertoire was sequenced with immunoSEQ multiplex PCR; TCRdb's copy has only in-frame clones and lacks some. The data contain 130,000 or so clones, around 73% of them singletons. Germline-derived CDR1 and CDR2 are SGHRS and YFSETQ. V lost 0 bases to trimming and J lost 4 bases, with 10 bases between them. The CDR3 length is 15 residues. Sequencing was performed on PBMCs. The receptor's source is a female donor in good health and CMV-seronegative. V gene TRBV5-1 combines with J gene TRBJ1-4, with a weak D call TRBD1 (5 bases). The chain's CDR3 is CASSLAQGINEKLFF. The CDR3 nucleotides read TGCGCCAGCAGCTTGGCCCAGGGTATTAATGAAAAACTGTTTTTT.